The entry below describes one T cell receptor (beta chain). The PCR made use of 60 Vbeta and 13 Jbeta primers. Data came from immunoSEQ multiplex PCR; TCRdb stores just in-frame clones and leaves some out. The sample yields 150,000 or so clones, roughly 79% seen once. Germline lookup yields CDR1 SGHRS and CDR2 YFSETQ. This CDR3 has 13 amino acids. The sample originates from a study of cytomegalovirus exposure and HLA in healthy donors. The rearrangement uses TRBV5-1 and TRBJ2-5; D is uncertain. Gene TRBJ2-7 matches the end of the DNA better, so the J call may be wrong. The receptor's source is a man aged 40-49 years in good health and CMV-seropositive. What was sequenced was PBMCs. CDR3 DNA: TGCGCCAGCAGCGCTGGTAGCTCCTACGAGCAGTACTTC. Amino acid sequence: CASSAGSSYEQYF.